One sample yielded the 10 T cell receptor beta chains listed below, sequenced in a study of CXCR3-negative and CXCR3-positive naive CD8 T cells (dated by TCRdb to between 2018 and 2021). Reads for this sample came from a NextSeq 550. The Human TCR Profiling Kit (MiLaboratory) was used to prepare UMI-labeled 5' RACE TRB cDNA libraries. TCRdb reprocessed the sequencing reads and holds a single record per CDR3 protein sequence, with no DNA. The table for this sample shows approximately 83,000 distinct CDR3 sequences. Approximately 1.5% of the sample lies in the top ten. Sequenced input: naive CXCR3- CD8+ T cells from blood. In light of the paper, this sample's cell subset or site label describes: CD45RO-CCR7+CD27+CD95- naive CD8+ T cells lacking CXCR3 (TNR3-). These receptors were taken from a human donor in good health. Some clones in this sample may be carry-over from other donors' samples.

The genes are TRBV20-1 and TRBJ2-1; TCRdb proposes TRBD1, but this gene call is untestable without DNA. The CDR3 contains 12 residues. Germline-derived CDR1 and CDR2 are DFQATT and SNEGSKA (reference sequence). The CDR3: CSARDEGGEQFF.

This sequence joins TRBV6-5 and TRBJ2-7; with no DNA, the TCRdb D assignment of TRBD1 cannot be verified. The CDR3 spans 15 residues. CDR1 MNHEY and CDR2 SVGAGI come from the germline V gene. Here the CDR3 reads CASSYGTGGNYEQYF.

The chain carries TRBV28 and TRBJ1-2; TCRdb proposes TRBD1, but this gene call is untestable without DNA. CDR3 length: 13 residues. The germline CDR1 and CDR2 sequences are MDHEN and SYDVKM. The CDR3 loop is CASSLTQGTTYTF.

The genes are TRBV20-1 and TRBJ2-1; as DNA is missing, the TRBD1 call by TCRdb cannot be tested. This CDR3 has 14 residues. Looked up from germline, CDR1 is DFQATT and CDR2 is SNEGSKA (reference sequence). The CDR3 reads CSARDRGSYNEQFF.

The chain recombines TRBV20-1 with TRBJ2-7; TCRdb designates TRBD1, a call that cannot be tested without DNA. The CDR3 is 15 amino acids. CDR1 is DFQATT and CDR2 is SNEGSKA in the germline V gene (reference sequence). CDR3 sequence: CSARDPQGNFYEQYF.

The chain joins TRBV28 to TRBJ2-7. CDR3 length equals 12 residues. CDR1 is MDHEN and CDR2 is SYDVKM in the germline V gene. The CDR3 loop is CASSLVIDEQYF.

V is TRBV19 and J is TRBJ2-1; the TRBD1 assignment by TCRdb is unverifiable without DNA. The germline V gene encodes CDR1 LNHDA and CDR2 SQIVND (reference sequence). The CDR3 covers 17 residues. The CDR3 sequence is CASTLDRGGSGYNEQFF.

This chain uses TRBV4-3 with TRBJ2-1; TCRdb names TRBD2, which stays unverified in the absence of DNA. Germline lookup yields CDR1 LGHNA and CDR2 YSLEER. This CDR3 contains 14 residues. CDR3 residues: CASSQDRGGDEQFF.

CDR3: CASSLAVLPGGEQFF. This chain joins TRBV12-3 or TRBV12-4 and TRBJ2-1. CDR3 size: 15 residues.

This sequence joins TRBV5-1 and TRBJ2-7; lacking DNA, the TRBD2 call made by TCRdb goes unchecked. Germline CDR1 SGHRS, CDR2 YFSETQ. The CDR3 contains 15 residues. Here the CDR3 reads CASSPTSGGSYEQYF. Based on the CDR3 plus reference TRBV5-1 and TRBJ2-7, the full variable domain is KAGVTQTPRYLIKTRGQQVTLSCSPISGHRSVSWYQQTPGQGLQFLFEYFSETQRNKGNFPGRFSGRQFSNSRSEMNVSTLELGDSALYLCASSPTSGGSYEQYFGPGTRLTVT.